This TCR beta chain is from a study of T-cell reconstitution after alpha-beta-depleted transplantation in children. The CDR3 is made up of 12 amino acids. Germline CDR1 is DFQATT and CDR2 is SNEGSKA (reference sequence). V was cut by 1 base and J by 1 base, with 4 bases left in between. This clonotype was seen at least ten times. Its antigen is not known. Overall study findings and caveats: At day 60, the high TCRbeta diversity found in some patients originated from recipient T cells and thymic progenitors that had survived. Once a year had passed after transplant, T-cell counts and diversity came mostly from newly produced T cells. Expanded clones from the graft, numbering several hundred, reportedly supplied alpha-beta T cells about two months after transplant.

A TCRbeta library incorporating unique molecular identifiers was prepared. TCRdb itself ran the PCR reads through MiXCR, one entry per CDR3 protein. The sample records 200,000 to 250,000 distinct CDR3 sequences, 6.5% to 10% being singletons. The sample in question was PBMCs, mostly from graft donor cells, obtained 180 days after TCRalphabeta/CD19-depleted stem cell transplant. The sequence derives from a male patient younger than 18 who had a stem cell transplant for acute lymphoblastic leukemia, so the T cells may come from the graft donor. This chain joins TRBV20-1 and TRBJ2-5; D unclear. The CDR3 DNA reads as TGCAGTGCTAGAGGGCTCCAAGAGACCCAGTACTTC. Encoded protein: CSARGLQETQYF.